This is a list of T cell receptor beta chains from one sample in a study of identical twins. TCRdb re-derived calls from the 5' RACE reads in MiXCR, one entry per CDR3 protein. The sample has just over 500,000 distinct CDR3 sequences; less than 25% are singletons. The data were also submitted as part of a second study, on T cells expressing NK-cell markers.

Sequencing was carried out using CD4+ T cells sorted from blood. These receptors were collected from a woman aged 18 to 35 in good health. Both conserved end residues are trimmed from each CDR3. The order of the fields is V gene, CDR3 protein.

TRBV5-1 ASSQASTNEKLF
TRBV6-5 ASSYSDRGNYGYT
TRBV10-3 AIKGAGEAETQY
TRBV5-4 ASSFQHEQF
TRBV10-3 AISGTSGDSYEQY
TRBV9 ASSPGLAAWDEQF
TRBV15 ATSRVPGTIGTQY
TRBV10-3 AISEWFDGYT
TRBV15 ATSGAVLPRRF
TRBV11-2 ASSYYLPGQDTEAF
TRBV11-2 ASSFTNTEAF
TRBV5-1 ASSVTSGGDNTGELF
TRBV4-3 ASSQEVTGANGYT
TRBV7-2 ASRIRTGGNEQF
TRBV25-1 ASRLPLPGGWGGYSPLH
TRBV11-1 ASSLIPSYEQY
TRBV6-5 ASSYWGGGTDTQY
TRBV27 ASRTTYNEQF
TRBV20-1 SAASYEQY
TRBV20-1 SMRDPSSGNEQF
TRBV5-1 ASSLGPPDNEQF
TRBV11-2 ASSPAPTGELF
TRBV4-3 ASSLVSGTYGYT
TRBV6-1 ASSDAGQASSYEQY
TRBV20-1 SARQTGTSGSVSF
TRBV7-2 ASSFLFGTRF
TRBV6-2/TRBV6-3 ASVQTKSYNEQF
TRBV12-3/TRBV12-4 ASTLWRGGSYNEQF
TRBV12-3/TRBV12-4 ASSSQPGQANYGYT
TRBV7-9 ASSETGTNEQF
TRBV20-1 SAAPGDEAEAF
TRBV5-1 ASSLAGGDTDTQY